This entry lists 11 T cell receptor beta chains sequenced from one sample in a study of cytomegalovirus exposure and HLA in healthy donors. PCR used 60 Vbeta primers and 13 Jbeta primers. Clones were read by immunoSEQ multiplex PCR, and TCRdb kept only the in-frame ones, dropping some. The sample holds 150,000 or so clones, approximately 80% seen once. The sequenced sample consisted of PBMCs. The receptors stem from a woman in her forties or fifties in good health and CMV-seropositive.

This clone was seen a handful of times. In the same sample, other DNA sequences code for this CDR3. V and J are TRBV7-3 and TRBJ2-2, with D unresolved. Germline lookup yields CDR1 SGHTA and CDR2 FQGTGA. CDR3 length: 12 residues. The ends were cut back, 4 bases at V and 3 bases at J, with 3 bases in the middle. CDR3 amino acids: CASSSDTGELFF. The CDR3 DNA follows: TGTGCCAGCAGCTCGGACACCGGGGAGCTGTTTTTT.

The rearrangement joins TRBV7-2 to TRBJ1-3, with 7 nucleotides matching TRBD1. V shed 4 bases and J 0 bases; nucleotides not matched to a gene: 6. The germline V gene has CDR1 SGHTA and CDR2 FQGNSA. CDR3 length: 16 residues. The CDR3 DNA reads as TGTGCCAGCAGCTCCCGCAGGGGGAGCTCTGGAAACACCATATATTTT. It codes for CASSSRRGSSGNTIYF. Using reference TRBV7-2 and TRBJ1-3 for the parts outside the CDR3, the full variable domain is GAGVSQSPSNKVTEKGKDVELRCDPISGHTALYWYRQSLGQGLEFLIYFQGNSAPDKSGLPSDRFSAERTGGSVSTLTIQRTQQEDSAVYLCASSSRRGSSGNTIYFGEGSWLTVV.

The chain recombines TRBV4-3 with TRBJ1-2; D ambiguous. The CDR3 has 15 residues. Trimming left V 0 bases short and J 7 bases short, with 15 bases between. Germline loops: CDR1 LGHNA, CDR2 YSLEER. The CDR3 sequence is CASSQDSGPAGGYTF. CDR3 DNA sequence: TGCGCCAGCAGCCAAGATTCCGGACCGGCGGGTGGCTACACCTTC.

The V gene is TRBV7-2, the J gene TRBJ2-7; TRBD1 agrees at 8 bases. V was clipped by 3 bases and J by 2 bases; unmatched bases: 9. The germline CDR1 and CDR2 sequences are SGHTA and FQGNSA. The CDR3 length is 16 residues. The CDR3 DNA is TGTGCCAGCAGCTTTCGGACAGGGCCGCTTACCTACGAGCAGTACTTC. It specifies CASSFRTGPLTYEQYF.

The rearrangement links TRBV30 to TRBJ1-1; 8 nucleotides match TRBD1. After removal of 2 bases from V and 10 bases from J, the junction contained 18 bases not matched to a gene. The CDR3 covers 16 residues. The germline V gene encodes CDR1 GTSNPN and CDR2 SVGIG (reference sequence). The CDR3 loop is CAWSPPGQGGSLGAFF. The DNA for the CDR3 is TGTGCCTGGAGTCCTCCTGGACAGGGAGGCTCCTTGGGAGCTTTCTTT.

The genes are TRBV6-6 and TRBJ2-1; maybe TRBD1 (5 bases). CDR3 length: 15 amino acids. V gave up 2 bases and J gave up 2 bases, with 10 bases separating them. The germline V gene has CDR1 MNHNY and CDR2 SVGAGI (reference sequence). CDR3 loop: CASSYEQEPYNEQFF. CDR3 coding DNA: TGTGCCAGCAGTTACGAACAGGAGCCCTACAATGAGCAGTTCTTC.

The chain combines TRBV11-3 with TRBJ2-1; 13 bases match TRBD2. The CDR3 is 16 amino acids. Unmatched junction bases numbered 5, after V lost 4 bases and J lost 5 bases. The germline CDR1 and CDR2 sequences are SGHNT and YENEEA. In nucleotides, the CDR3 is TGTGCCAGCAGCTGGTTAGGGACTAGCGGGAACAATGAGCAGTTCTTC. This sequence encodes CASSWLGTSGNNEQFF.

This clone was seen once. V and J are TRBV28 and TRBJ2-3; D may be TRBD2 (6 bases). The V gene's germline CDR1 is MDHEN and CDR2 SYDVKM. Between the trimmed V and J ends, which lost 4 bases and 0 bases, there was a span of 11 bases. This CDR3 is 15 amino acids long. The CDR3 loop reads CASSSPTRSTDTQYF. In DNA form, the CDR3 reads TGTGCCAGCAGTTCCCCGACTAGAAGCACAGATACGCAGTATTTT.

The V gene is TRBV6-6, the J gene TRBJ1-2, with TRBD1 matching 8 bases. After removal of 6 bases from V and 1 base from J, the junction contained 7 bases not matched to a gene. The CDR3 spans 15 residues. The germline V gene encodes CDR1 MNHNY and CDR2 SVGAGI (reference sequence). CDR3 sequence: CASRLGGQGNYGYTF. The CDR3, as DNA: TGTGCCAGCAGACTTGGAGGACAGGGTAACTATGGCTACACCTTC.

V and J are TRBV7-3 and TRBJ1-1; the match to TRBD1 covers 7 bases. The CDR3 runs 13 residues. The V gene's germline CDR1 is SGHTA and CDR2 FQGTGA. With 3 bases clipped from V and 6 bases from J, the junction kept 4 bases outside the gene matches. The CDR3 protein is CASSLGQFAEAFF. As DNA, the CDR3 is TGTGCCAGCAGCTTGGGACAGTTCGCTGAAGCTTTCTTT.

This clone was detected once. The DNA of the CDR3 is TGTGCCAGCAGATCCAGCGGGGGACCCTACGAGCAGTACTTC. The encoded protein is CASRSSGGPYEQYF. This chain connects TRBV28 to TRBJ2-7, with TRBD2 matching over 8 bases. The CDR3 loop spans 14 amino acids. V lost 6 bases to trimming and J lost 2 bases; unmatched junction nucleotides: 6. CDR1 MDHEN and CDR2 SYDVKM come from the germline V gene.